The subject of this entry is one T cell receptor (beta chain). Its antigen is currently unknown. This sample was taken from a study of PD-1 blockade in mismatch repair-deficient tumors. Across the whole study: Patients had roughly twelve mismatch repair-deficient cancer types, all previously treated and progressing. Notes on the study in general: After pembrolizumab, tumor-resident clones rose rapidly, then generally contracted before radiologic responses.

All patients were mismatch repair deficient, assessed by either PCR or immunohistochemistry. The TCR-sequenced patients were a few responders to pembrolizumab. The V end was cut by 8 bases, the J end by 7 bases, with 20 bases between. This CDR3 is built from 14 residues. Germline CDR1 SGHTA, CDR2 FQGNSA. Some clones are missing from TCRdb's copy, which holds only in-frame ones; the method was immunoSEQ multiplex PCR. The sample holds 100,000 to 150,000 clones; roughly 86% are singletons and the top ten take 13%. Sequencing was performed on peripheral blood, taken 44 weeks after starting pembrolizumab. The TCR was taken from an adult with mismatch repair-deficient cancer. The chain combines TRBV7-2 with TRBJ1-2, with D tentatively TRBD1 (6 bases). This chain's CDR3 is CASGHRRGGSGYTF. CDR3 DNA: TGTGCCAGCGGACATCGTAGAGGGGGGAGTGGCTACACCTTC.